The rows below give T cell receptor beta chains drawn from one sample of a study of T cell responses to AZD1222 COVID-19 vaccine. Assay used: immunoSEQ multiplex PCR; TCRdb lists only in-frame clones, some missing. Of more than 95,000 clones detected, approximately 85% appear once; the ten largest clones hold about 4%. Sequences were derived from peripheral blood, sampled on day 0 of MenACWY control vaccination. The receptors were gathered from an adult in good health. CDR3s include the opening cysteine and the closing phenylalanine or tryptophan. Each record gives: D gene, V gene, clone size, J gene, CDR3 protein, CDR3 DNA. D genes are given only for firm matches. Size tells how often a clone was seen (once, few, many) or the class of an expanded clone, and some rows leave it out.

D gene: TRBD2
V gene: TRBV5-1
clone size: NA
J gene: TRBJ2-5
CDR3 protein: CASSDTSGGFETQYF
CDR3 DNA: TGCGCCAGCAGCGACACTAGCGGGGGGTTTGAGACCCAGTACTTC

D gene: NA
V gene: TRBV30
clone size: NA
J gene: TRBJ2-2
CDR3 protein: CAWGEGTLAGELFF
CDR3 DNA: TGTGCCTGGGGTGAGGGCACCTTAGCCGGGGAGCTGTTTTTT

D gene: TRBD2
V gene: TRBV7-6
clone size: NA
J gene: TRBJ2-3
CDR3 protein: CASSPAGGANTDTQYF
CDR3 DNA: TGTGCCAGCAGCCCAGCGGGGGGGGCCAACACAGATACGCAGTATTTT

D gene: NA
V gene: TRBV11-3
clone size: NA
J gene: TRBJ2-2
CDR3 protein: CASSFVQTGELFF
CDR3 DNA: TGTGCCAGCAGCTTCGTCCAGACCGGGGAGCTGTTTTTT

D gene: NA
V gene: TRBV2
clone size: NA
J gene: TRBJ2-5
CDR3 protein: CASIRDFQETQYF
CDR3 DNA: TGTGCCAGCATACGGGACTTCCAAGAGACCCAGTACTTC

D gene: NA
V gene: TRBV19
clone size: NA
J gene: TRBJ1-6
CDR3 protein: CATQGGENYNSPLHF
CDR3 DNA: TGTGCCACACAGGGAGGTGAAAACTATAATTCACCCCTCCACTTT

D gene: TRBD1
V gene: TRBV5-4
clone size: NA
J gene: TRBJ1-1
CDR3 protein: CASSSRDRGPEAFF
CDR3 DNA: TGTGCCAGCAGCAGCCGGGACAGGGGCCCTGAAGCTTTCTTT

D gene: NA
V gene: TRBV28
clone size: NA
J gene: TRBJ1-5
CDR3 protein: CAARPPSNQPQHF
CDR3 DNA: TGTGCCGCCAGACCCCCCAGCAATCAGCCCCAGCATTTT

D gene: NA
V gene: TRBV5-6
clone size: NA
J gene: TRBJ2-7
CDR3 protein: CASSLAFGEPYEQYF
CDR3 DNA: TGTGCCAGCAGCTTGGCTTTCGGGGAACCCTACGAGCAGTACTTC

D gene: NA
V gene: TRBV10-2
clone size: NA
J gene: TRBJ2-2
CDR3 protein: CASSESSGWGELFF
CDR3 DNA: TGCGCCAGCAGTGAGTCTAGCGGCTGGGGGGAGCTGTTTTTT

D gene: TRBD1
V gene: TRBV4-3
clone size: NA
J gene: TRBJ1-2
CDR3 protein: CASSPQGQGSGGYTF
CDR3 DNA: TGCGCCAGCAGCCCCCAAGGACAGGGTTCGGGTGGCTACACCTTC

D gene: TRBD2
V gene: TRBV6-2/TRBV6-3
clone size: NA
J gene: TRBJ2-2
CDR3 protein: CASSKRTSGNYRVTGELFF
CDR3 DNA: TGTGCCAGCAGCAAACGGACTAGCGGGAACTATAGGGTGACCGGGGAGCTGTTTTTT

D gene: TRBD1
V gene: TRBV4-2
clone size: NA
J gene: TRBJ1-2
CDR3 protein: CASSQNLQGLNYGYTF
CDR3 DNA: TGTGCCAGCAGCCAAAACCTACAGGGGTTGAACTATGGCTACACCTTC

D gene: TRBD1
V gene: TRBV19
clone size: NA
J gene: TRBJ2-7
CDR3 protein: CASSTQTGTHPEQYF
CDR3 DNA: TGTGCCAGTAGTACCCAGACAGGGACACATCCCGAGCAGTACTTC

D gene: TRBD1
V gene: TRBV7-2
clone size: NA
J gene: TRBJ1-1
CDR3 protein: CASSLVKGALHTEAFF
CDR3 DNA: TGTGCCAGCAGCTTAGTTAAGGGGGCCTTACACACTGAAGCTTTCTTT

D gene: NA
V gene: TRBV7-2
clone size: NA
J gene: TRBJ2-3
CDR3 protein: CASRRTGAMDTQYF
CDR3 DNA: TGTGCCAGCAGACGTACGGGGGCCATGGATACGCAGTATTTT

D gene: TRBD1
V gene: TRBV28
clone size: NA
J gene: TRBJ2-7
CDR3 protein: CASSPLLVRTGLYSYEQYF
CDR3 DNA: TGTGCCAGCAGTCCCCTCCTAGTGCGGACAGGGCTTTACTCCTACGAGCAGTACTTC

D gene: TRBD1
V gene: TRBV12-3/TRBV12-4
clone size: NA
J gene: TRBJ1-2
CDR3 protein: CASSTGDGYTF
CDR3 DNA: TGTGCCAGCAGTACAGGGGATGGCTACACCTTC

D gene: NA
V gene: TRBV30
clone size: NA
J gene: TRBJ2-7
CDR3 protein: CAWSPTGRGRGQYF
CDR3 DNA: TGTGCCTGGAGTCCAACGGGGAGGGGGCGTGGGCAGTACTTC

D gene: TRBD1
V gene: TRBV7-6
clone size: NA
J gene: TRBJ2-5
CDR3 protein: CASSREGAYRETQYF
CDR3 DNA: TGTGCCAGCAGTCGAGAGGGGGCCTACCGAGAGACCCAGTACTTC

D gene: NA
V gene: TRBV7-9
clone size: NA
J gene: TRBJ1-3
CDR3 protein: CASSLGYTIYF
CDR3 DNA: TGTGCCAGCAGCTTAGGATACACCATATATTTT

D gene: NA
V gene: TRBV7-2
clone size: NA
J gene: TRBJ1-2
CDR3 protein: CASSLDTNYGYTF
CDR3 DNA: TGTGCCAGCAGCCTCGATACTAACTATGGCTACACCTTC

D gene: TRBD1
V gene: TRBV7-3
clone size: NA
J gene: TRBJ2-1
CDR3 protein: CASSLSQGDNEQFF
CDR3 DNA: TGTGCCAGCAGCTTAAGTCAGGGGGACAATGAGCAGTTCTTC

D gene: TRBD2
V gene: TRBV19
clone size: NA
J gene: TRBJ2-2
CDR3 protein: CASSIGLLAGGNTGELFF
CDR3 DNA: TGTGCCAGTAGTATCGGTTTACTAGCGGGGGGCAACACCGGGGAGCTGTTTTTT

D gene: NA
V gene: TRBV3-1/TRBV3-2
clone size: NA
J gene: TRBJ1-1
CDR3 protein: CASSQVNRNTEAFF
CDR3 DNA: TGTGCCAGCAGCCAAGTTAACAGAAACACTGAAGCTTTCTTT

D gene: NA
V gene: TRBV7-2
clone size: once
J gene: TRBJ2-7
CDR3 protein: CASSLGAGRYEQYF
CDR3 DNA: TGTGCCAGCAGCTTAGGGGCAGGGCGCTACGAGCAGTACTTC

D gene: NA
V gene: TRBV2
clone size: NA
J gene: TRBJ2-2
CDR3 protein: CASSRWGGANTGELFF
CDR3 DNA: TGTGCCAGCAGCCGCTGGGGGGGCGCGAACACCGGGGAGCTGTTTTTT

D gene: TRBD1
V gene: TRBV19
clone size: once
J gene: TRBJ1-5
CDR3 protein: CASSFDRDQPQHF
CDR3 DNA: TGTGCCAGTAGTTTCGACAGGGACCAGCCCCAGCATTTT

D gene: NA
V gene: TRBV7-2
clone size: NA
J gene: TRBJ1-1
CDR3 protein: CASSPGHGTEAFF
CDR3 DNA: TGTGCCAGCAGCCCAGGACATGGGACTGAAGCTTTCTTT

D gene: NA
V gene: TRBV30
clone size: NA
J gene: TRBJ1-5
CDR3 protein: CAWSEGGEGNQPQHF
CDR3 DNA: TGTGCCTGGAGCGAAGGTGGTGAGGGCAATCAGCCCCAGCATTTT

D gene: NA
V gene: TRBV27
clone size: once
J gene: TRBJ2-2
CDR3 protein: CASSPGTGELFF
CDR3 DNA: TGTGCCAGCAGTCCAGGGACCGGGGAGCTGTTTTTT

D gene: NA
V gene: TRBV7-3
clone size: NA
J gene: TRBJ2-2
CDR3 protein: CASSLTANTGELFF
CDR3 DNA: TGTGCCAGCAGCCTGACGGCGAACACCGGGGAGCTGTTTTTT

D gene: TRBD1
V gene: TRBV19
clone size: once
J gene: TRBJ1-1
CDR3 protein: CASRGRDSMNTEAFF
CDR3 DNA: TGTGCCAGTAGGGGGAGGGACAGCATGAACACTGAAGCTTTCTTT

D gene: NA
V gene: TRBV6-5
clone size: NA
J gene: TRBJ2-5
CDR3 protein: CASSPQGNEETQYF
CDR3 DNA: TGTGCCAGCAGTCCACAGGGAAATGAAGAGACCCAGTACTTC

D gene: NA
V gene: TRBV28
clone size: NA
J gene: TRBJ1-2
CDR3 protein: CASRKTGTIYGYTF
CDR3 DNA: TGTGCCAGCAGGAAAACAGGGACCATCTATGGCTACACCTTC

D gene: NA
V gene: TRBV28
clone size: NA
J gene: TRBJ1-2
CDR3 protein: CASSFPGDYGYTF
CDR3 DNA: TGTGCCAGCAGTTTCCCAGGGGACTATGGCTACACCTTC

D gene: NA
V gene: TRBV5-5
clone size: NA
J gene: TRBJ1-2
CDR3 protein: CASSLSEGGDYGYTF
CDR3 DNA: TGTGCCAGCAGCTTGTCGGAAGGGGGTGACTATGGCTACACCTTC

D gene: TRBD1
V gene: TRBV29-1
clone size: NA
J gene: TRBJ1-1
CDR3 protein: CSVGQGGNTEAFF
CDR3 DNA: TGCAGCGTGGGACAGGGGGGTAACACTGAAGCTTTCTTT

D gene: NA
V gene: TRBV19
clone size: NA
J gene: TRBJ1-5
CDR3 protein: CASSILRDIQPQHF
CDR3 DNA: TGTGCCAGTAGTATCTTGAGGGATATTCAGCCCCAGCATTTT

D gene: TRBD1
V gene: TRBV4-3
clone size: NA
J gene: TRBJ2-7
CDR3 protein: CASSQALRDSWPNYEQYF
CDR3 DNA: TGCGCCAGCAGCCAAGCGTTAAGGGACAGCTGGCCGAACTACGAGCAGTACTTC

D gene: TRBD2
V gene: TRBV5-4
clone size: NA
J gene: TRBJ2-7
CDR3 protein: CASSLRTSGPSHEQYF
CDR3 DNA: TGTGCCAGCAGCTTGCGGACTAGCGGACCCTCGCACGAGCAGTACTTC